The source of this TCR beta chain is a study of beta chain features in type 1 diabetes. At the level of the study: Sorted cells numbering roughly 98,000,000 were examined across all samples. Overall study results and limits: TCRB CDR3s were moderately but significantly shorter in Type 1 diabetes patients in all four CD4+ subsets.

Of the isolated RNA, all was reverse transcribed, and so the sequenced material was expressed TCRB transcripts. An average approximately 4 million reads came from naive, central memory and regulatory T cell samples. Measured with immunoSEQ multiplex PCR; TCRdb has only the in-frame clones, and not every one. The data hold under 200,000 clones, with around 8% observed a single time. This clone was found a few times. The antigen remains unidentified. V gave up 2 bases and J gave up 6 bases, with 12 bases separating them. This CDR3 is 13 amino acids long. Germline V gene lookup returns CDR1 SGDLS and CDR2 YYNGEE.

V is TRBV9 and J is TRBJ2-7, with D unresolved. Input material: central memory CD4+ T cells from blood. The TCR sequence derives from a woman aged 18-29 years with type 1 diabetes. CDR3 coding DNA: TGTGCCAGCAGCGTCCTCTTGGAGAGCGAGCAGTACTTC. Its protein is CASSVLLESEQYF.